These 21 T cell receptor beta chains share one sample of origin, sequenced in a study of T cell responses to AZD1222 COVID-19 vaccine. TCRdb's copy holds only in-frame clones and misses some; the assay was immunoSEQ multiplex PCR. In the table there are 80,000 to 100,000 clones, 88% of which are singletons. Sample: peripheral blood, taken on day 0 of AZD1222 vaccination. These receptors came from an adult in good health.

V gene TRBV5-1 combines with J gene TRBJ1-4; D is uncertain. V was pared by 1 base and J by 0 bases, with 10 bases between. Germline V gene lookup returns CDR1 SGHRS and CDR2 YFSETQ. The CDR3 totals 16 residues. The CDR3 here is CASSLYSRATNEKLFF. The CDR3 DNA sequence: TGCGCCAGCAGCTTGTACAGTAGAGCAACTAATGAAAAACTGTTTTTT.

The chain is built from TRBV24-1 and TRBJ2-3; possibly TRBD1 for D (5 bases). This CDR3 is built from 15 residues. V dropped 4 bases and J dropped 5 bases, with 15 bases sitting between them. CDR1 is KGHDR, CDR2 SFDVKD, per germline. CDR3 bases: TGTGCCACCAGTGAGCAGGGCTCGCGGATAGATACGCAGTATTTT. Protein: CATSEQGSRIDTQYF.

CDR3 nucleotides: TGTGCCAGCAGAACCGGGACTAGCGGGTACAATGAGCAGTTCTTC. Protein product: CASRTGTSGYNEQFF. The rearrangement links TRBV7-9 to TRBJ2-1; 12 nucleotides match TRBD2. This CDR3 is built from 15 residues. Germline values: CDR1 SEHNR, CDR2 FQNEAQ (reference sequence). V gave up 6 bases and J gave up 4 bases; unmatched junction bases: 4.

CDR3 bases: TGTGCCAGCAGCCAAGGGACAGACGGAGGTGAAAAACTGTTTTTT. Translated, it gives CASSQGTDGGEKLFF. The rearrangement joins TRBV4-2 to TRBJ1-4, with D perhaps TRBD1 (6 bases). The V and J ends lost 1 base and 7 bases respectively, with 13 bases between them. The germline V gene has CDR1 LGHNA and CDR2 YNFKEQ. The CDR3 totals 15 residues.

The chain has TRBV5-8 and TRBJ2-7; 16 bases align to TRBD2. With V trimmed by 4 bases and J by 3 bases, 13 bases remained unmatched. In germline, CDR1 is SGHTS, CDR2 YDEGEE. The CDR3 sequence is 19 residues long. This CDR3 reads CASSVPGLAGGPVLYEQYF. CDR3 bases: TGTGCCAGCAGCGTTCCGGGACTAGCGGGAGGGCCTGTCCTCTACGAGCAGTACTTC. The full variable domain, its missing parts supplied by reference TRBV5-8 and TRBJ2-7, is EAGVTQSPTHLIKTRGQQATLRCSPISGHTSVYWYQQALGLGLQFLLWYDEGEERNRGNFPPRFSGRQFPNYSSELNVNALELEDSALYLCASSVPGLAGGPVLYEQYFGPGTRLTVT.

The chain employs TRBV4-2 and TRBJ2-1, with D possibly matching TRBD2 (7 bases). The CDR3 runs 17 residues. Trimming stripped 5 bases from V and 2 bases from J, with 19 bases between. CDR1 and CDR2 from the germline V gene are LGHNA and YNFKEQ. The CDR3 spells CASSRRGSGTTYNEQFF. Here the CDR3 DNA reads TGTGCCAGCAGCAGGCGGGGGAGCGGGACAACCTACAATGAGCAGTTCTTC.

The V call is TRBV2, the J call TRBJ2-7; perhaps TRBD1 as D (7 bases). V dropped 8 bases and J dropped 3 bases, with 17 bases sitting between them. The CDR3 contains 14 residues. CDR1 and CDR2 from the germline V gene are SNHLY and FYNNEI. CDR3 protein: CASGGTVGGYEQYF. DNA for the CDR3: TGTGCCAGCGGAGGGACAGTTGGGGGCTACGAGCAGTACTTC.

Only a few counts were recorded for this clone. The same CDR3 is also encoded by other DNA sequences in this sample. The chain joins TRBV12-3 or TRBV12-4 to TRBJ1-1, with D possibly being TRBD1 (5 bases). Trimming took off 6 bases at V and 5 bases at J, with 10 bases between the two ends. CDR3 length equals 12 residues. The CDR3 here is CASSLGVTEAFF. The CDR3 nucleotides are TGTGCCAGCAGCCTAGGGGTAACTGAAGCTTTCTTT.

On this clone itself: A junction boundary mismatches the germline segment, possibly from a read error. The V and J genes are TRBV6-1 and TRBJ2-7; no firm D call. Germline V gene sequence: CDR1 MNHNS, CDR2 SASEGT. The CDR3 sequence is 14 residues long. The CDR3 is CASSQAERLYEQYF. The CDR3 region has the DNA TGTGCCAGCAGTCAAGCAGAAAGGCTGTACGAGCAGTACTTC.

The chain's CDR3 is CASTQRWGNGQPQHF. The CDR3 nucleotides are TGTGCCAGCACCCAACGATGGGGTAACGGTCAGCCCCAGCATTTT. The J gene is TRBJ1-5, the V gene TRBV28; no definite D call. The CDR3 runs to 15 residues. The germline V gene encodes CDR1 MDHEN and CDR2 SYDVKM. The V end was cut by 7 bases, the J end by 6 bases, with 19 bases between.

The CDR3 sequence: CASSLAGVNYGYTF. As DNA, the CDR3 is TGTGCCAGCAGCTTAGCCGGGGTTAACTATGGCTACACCTTC. The chain couples TRBV7-9 to TRBJ1-2; D not resolved. Between the trimmed V and J ends, which lost 0 bases and 1 base, there was a span of 6 bases. The germline CDR1 and CDR2 sequences are SEHNR and FQNEAQ (reference sequence). The CDR3 covers 14 residues.

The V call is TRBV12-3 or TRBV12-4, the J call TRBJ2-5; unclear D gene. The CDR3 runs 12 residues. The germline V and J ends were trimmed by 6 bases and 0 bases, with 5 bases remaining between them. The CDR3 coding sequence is TGTGCCAGCAGACTGAACCAAGAGACCCAGTACTTC. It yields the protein CASRLNQETQYF.

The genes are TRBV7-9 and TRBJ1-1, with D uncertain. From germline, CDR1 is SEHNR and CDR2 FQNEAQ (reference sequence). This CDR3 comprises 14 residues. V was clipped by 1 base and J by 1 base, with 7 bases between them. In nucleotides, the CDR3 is TGTGCCAGCAGCTTAGGGATTTCGAACACTGAAGCTTTCTTT. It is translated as CASSLGISNTEAFF.

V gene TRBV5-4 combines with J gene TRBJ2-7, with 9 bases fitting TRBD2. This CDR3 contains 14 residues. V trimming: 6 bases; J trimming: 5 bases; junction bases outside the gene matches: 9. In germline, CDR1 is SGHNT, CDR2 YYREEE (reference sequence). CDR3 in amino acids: CASKGSGSTDEQYF. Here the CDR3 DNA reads TGTGCCAGCAAGGGTAGCGGGAGTACTGACGAGCAGTACTTC.

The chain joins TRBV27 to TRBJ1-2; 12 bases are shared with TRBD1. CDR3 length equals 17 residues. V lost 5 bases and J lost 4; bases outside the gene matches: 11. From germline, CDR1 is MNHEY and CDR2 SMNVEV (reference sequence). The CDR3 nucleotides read TGTGCCAGCAGTCTCTACGGGACAGGGGGCAATGTCTATGGCTACACCTTC. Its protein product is CASSLYGTGGNVYGYTF.

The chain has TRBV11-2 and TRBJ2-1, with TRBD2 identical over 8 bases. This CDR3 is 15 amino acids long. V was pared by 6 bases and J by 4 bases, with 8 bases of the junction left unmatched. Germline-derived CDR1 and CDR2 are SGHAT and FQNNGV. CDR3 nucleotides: TGTGCCAGCAGACTGCAGAGCGGGGGATACAATGAGCAGTTCTTC. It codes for CASRLQSGGYNEQFF. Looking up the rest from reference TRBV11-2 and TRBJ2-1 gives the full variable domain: EAGVAQSPRYKIIEKRQSVAFWCNPISGHATLYWYQQILGQGPKLLIQFQNNGVVDDSQLPKDRFSAERLKGVDSTLKIQPAKLEDSAVYLCASRLQSGGYNEQFFGPGTRLTVL.

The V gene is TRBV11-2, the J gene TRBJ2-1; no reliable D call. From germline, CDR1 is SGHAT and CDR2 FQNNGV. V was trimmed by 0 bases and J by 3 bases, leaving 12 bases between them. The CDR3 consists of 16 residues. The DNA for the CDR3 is TGTGCCAGCAGCTTAGATAGCACAGCCGACTACAATGAGCAGTTCTTC. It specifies CASSLDSTADYNEQFF.

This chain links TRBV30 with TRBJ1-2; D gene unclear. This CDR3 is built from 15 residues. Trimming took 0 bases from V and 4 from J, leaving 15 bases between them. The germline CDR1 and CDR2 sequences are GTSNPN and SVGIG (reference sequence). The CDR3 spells CAWSVLGRLFYGYTF. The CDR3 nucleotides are TGTGCCTGGAGTGTACTAGGGAGATTGTTCTATGGCTACACCTTC.

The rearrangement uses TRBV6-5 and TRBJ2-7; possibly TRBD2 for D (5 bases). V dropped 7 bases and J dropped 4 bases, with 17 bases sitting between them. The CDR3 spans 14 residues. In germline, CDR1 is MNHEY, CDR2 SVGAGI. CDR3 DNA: TGTGCCAGCATCACTAGTGGAACCTGGTACGAGCAGTACTTC. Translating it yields CASITSGTWYEQYF.

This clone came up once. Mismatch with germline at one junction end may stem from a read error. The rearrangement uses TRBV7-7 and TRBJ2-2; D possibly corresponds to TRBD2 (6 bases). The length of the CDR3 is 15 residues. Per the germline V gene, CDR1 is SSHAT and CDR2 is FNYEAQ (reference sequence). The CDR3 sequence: CASSPGGVSTGELFF. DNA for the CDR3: TGTGCTAGCAGCCCGGGCGGGGTTTCCACCGGGGAGCTGTTTTTT.

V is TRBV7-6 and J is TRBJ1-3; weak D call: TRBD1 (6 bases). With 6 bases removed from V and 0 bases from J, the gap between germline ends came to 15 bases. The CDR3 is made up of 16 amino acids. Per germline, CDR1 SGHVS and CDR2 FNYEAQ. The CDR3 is CASSPSTGFSGNTIYF. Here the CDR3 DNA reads TGTGCCAGCAGTCCAAGCACAGGGTTCTCTGGAAACACCATATATTTT.